Presented here are 17 T cell receptor beta chains from one specimen sequenced in a study of blood T cell repertoires in COVID-19. Data came from immunoSEQ multiplex PCR; TCRdb stores just in-frame clones and leaves some out. This table holds 150,000 to 200,000 clones, roughly 84% found once. Sequencing was done on a sample of PBMCs or T cells enriched from blood (not recorded which). The receptors were sampled from a human donor with acute COVID-19. The donor label of this sample is uncertain.

This chain joins TRBV6-6 and TRBJ1-5, with 8 bases lining up with TRBD1. The CDR3 spans 16 residues. Losses at the gene ends were 5 bases for V and 4 bases for J; bases not matched to a gene: 10. The germline V gene encodes CDR1 MNHNY and CDR2 SVGAGI (reference sequence). Written as DNA, the CDR3 is TGTGCCAGCAGTAGCCCCCTCCAGGGGGCGAATCAGCCCCAGCATTTT. Residues: CASSSPLQGANQPQHF.

This chain uses TRBV4-3 with TRBJ1-1; D is ambiguous. V lost 0 bases and J lost 4, with 9 bases in between. Germline lookup yields CDR1 LGHNA and CDR2 YSLEER. This CDR3 contains 14 residues. The CDR3 bases are TGCGCCAGCAGCCAAGATACAACAGCCACTGAAGCTTTCTTT. It translates to CASSQDTTATEAFF.

The gene calls are TRBV14 and TRBJ1-3; D is ambiguous. The CDR3 contains 13 residues. The V end lost 6 bases, the J end lost 0 bases, and 6 bases lay between the germline ends. Germline assignment: CDR1 SGHDN and CDR2 FVKESK. Here the CDR3 reads CASRPSSGNTIYF. In DNA form, the CDR3 reads TGTGCCAGCAGGCCGAGCTCTGGAAACACCATATATTTT.

As DNA, the CDR3 is TGTGCCAGCAGTTCCCTAGCGGGGGGGTACAATGAGCAGTTCTTC. It codes for CASSSLAGGYNEQFF. This chain uses TRBV6-4 with TRBJ2-1; 12 nucleotides line up with TRBD2. The CDR3 runs 15 residues. V gave up 5 bases and J gave up 4 bases; unmatched junction bases: 3. Germline V lookup: CDR1 MRHNA, CDR2 SNTAGT.

This clone occurred once. The genes are TRBV5-8 and TRBJ1-1; 7 nucleotides agree with TRBD1. J lost 10 bases, V lost 2 bases, and 11 bases had no gene match. Germline V lookup: CDR1 SGHTS, CDR2 YDEGEE. The CDR3 is made up of 14 amino acids. The CDR3 DNA follows: TGTGCCAGCAGCTTATGGGACAGCCCTCCTGGAGCTTTCTTT. This translates into CASSLWDSPPGAFF.

The V and J genes are TRBV19 and TRBJ1-5; 8 bases agree with TRBD1. CDR3 length: 14 amino acids. J was trimmed by 5 bases and V by 9 bases; bases with no gene match: 9. From germline, CDR1 is LNHDA and CDR2 SQIVND (reference sequence). Written as DNA, the CDR3 is TGTGCCAGCCGAGCGGACAGGGTCCATCAGCCCCAGCATTTT. Translating it yields CASRADRVHQPQHF.

The chain recombines TRBV7-2 with TRBJ2-7; 7 nucleotides align to TRBD1. The CDR3 runs 14 residues. CDR1 is SGHTA and CDR2 is FQGNSA in the germline V gene. The trim removed 6 bases at V and 1 base at J, leaving 6 bases unmatched. CDR3 amino acids: CASSLLTGSYEQYF. The CDR3 region has the DNA TGTGCCAGCAGTCTACTGACAGGGTCCTACGAGCAGTACTTC.

The chain is built from TRBV13 and TRBJ2-2; D remains unclear. The CDR3 is made up of 15 amino acids. Trimming removed 7 bases from V and 6 bases from J, with 18 bases in between. The germline V gene encodes CDR1 PRHDT and CDR2 FYEKMQ (reference sequence). The CDR3 sequence: CASTALGSRPGELFF. The CDR3 DNA sequence: TGTGCCAGCACCGCCCTAGGTAGTAGACCCGGGGAGCTGTTTTTT.

This sequence joins TRBV7-2 and TRBJ1-1; D is undetermined. V dropped 6 bases and J dropped 1 base, with 6 bases sitting between them. CDR3 length: 12 amino acids. Germline V gives CDR1 SGHTA, CDR2 FQGNSA. Here the CDR3 reads CASSLTNTEAFF. The CDR3 DNA reads as TGTGCCAGCAGTCTAACGAACACTGAAGCTTTCTTT.

The chain employs TRBV5-1 and TRBJ2-1; no firm D call. Germline V lookup: CDR1 SGHRS, CDR2 YFSETQ. Trimming shortened V by 4 bases and J by 5 bases, and 10 bases separated the two germline ends. This CDR3 spans 13 amino acids. The CDR3 protein is CASSRGRNNEQFF. The CDR3 DNA sequence: TGCGCCAGCAGCCGAGGAAGGAACAATGAGCAGTTCTTC.

This chain uses TRBV24-1 with TRBJ2-3; 10 bases are a match to TRBD1. The V gene's germline CDR1 is KGHDR and CDR2 SFDVKD. V lost 3 bases and J lost 4; bases outside the gene matches: 9. The CDR3 contains 17 residues. The CDR3 loop reads CATSDTPGQGMADTQYF. DNA for the CDR3: TGTGCCACCAGTGATACCCCGGGACAGGGGATGGCAGATACGCAGTATTTT.

This chain joins TRBV10-1 and TRBJ1-2; TRBD1 matches 7 bases. V lost 6 bases to trimming and J lost 5 bases; unmatched junction nucleotides: 9. This CDR3 is built from 14 residues. Germline assignment: CDR1 WNHNN and CDR2 SYGVQD (reference sequence). The CDR3 reads CASSPQGKEYGYTF. The CDR3, as DNA: TGCGCCAGCAGCCCACAGGGGAAAGAGTATGGCTACACCTTC.

CDR3 DNA: TGTGCCAGCAGCCAAGAGAGGGCCCTGAACACCGGGGAGCTGTTTTTT. Translated: CASSQERALNTGELFF. V usage is TRBV3-1 (or the pseudogene TRBV3-2) and J usage is TRBJ2-2, with a tentative D call TRBD2 (5 bases). The CDR3 extends over 16 amino acids. In germline, CDR1 is LGHDT, CDR2 YNNKEL (reference sequence). V was shortened by 0 bases and J by 1 base, with 9 bases between the two germline ends.

This CDR3 is CASSLGASYEQYF. The CDR3, as DNA: TGTGCCAGCTCACTTGGGGCCTCCTACGAGCAGTACTTC. The rearrangement links TRBV18 to TRBJ2-7; D is possibly TRBD1 (5 bases). The germline CDR1 and CDR2 sequences are KGHSH and LQKENI. Trimming cost V 4 bases and J 0 bases, with 7 bases left between them. This CDR3 contains 13 residues.

Comments on this clone: This sample includes further DNA sequences coding for the same CDR3. J is TRBJ2-2 and V is TRBV5-1; TRBD1 matches at 9 bases. With 0 bases clipped from V and 0 bases from J, the junction kept 0 bases outside the gene matches. The CDR3 spans 16 residues. The germline gives CDR1 SGHRS, CDR2 YFSETQ. The CDR3 loop reads CASSLGQGANTGELFF. CDR3 DNA: TGCGCCAGCAGCTTGGGACAGGGGGCGAACACCGGGGAGCTGTTTTTT.

CDR3 DNA: TGCGCCAGCAGTCCTACTAGCGGGGCCTACAATGAGCAGTTCTTC. It is translated as CASSPTSGAYNEQFF. V is TRBV5-1 and J is TRBJ2-1; 10 bases map to TRBD2. This CDR3 comprises 15 residues. Germline V gene lookup returns CDR1 SGHRS and CDR2 YFSETQ. V shed 5 bases and J 2 bases; nucleotides not matched to a gene: 4.

The chain is built from TRBV18 and TRBJ2-7; 9 nucleotides match TRBD2. Germline V gene sequence: CDR1 KGHSH, CDR2 LQKENI. The CDR3 is 14 residues long. V lost 2 bases to trimming and J lost 3 bases; unmatched junction nucleotides: 2. The DNA of the CDR3 is TGTGCCAGCTCACCAGGGCGGGGGGGCTACGAGCAGTACTTC. This codes for CASSPGRGGYEQYF.